These T cell receptor beta chains were read from a single sample in a study of T-cell reconstitution after alpha-beta-depleted transplantation in children. TCRdb called the PCR reads again in MiXCR, with one record for every CDR3 protein. The sample carries 700,000 to 950,000 distinct CDR3 sequences, around 15% recorded once. The specimen comprised PBMCs, mostly from graft donor cells, sampled 360 days after TCRalphabeta/CD19-depleted stem cell transplant. Receptors were obtained from a male patient between 5 and 17 years old who had a stem cell transplant for acute lymphoblastic leukemia, so the T cells may come from the graft donor. Both conserved end residues are part of each CDR3.

v_gene: TRBV7-9
len: 17
CDR3aa: CASSHRGGLSGANALTF

v_gene: TRBV5-5
len: 18
CDR3aa: CASSLVRDFPSSPYEQYF

v_gene: TRBV5-1
len: 17
CDR3aa: CASSQPLAYSGANVLTF

v_gene: TRBV12-3/TRBV12-4
len: 12
CDR3aa: CASSLASYEQYF

v_gene: TRBV28
len: 16
CDR3aa: CASRHTSGRGTDTQYF

v_gene: TRBV5-1
len: 15
CDR3aa: CASSLVAGGGREQYF

v_gene: TRBV5-1
len: 15
CDR3aa: CASSLDSSSTDTQYF

v_gene: TRBV29-1
len: 13
CDR3aa: CSGRQGDTGELFF

v_gene: TRBV2
len: 14
CDR3aa: CASSGTGFSYEQYF

v_gene: TRBV5-1
len: 16
CDR3aa: CASSRRDRSMNTEAFF

v_gene: TRBV5-1
len: 20
CDR3aa: CASSSLQGTKGFPSTDTQYF

v_gene: TRBV12-3/TRBV12-4
len: 14
CDR3aa: CASSGLAGVNEQYF

v_gene: TRBV4-2
len: 16
CDR3aa: CASSRTSGNSYNEQFF

v_gene: TRBV5-1
len: 15
CDR3aa: CASSLGSFPFNEQFF

v_gene: TRBV7-9
len: 13
CDR3aa: CASSSAGHHGQYF

v_gene: TRBV2
len: 18
CDR3aa: CASSIPRTGAKSTDTQYF

v_gene: TRBV29-1
len: 16
CDR3aa: CSAVPLEFRNTGELFF

v_gene: TRBV6-1
len: 15
CDR3aa: CASSSSGRWYNEQFF

v_gene: TRBV25-1
len: 14
CDR3aa: CASSRDRGQTEAFF

v_gene: TRBV7-9
len: 15
CDR3aa: CASSLSQVRTYEQYF

v_gene: TRBV5-1
len: 13
CDR3aa: CASSFRREETQYF

v_gene: TRBV5-1
len: 16
CDR3aa: CASSPTSGANTGELFF

v_gene: TRBV12-3/TRBV12-4
len: 13
CDR3aa: CASGRSIRGGYTF

v_gene: TRBV11-2
len: 13
CDR3aa: CASSAGQEEKLFF

v_gene: TRBV5-1
len: 14
CDR3aa: CASSGSGRAYEQYF

v_gene: TRBV9
len: 16
CDR3aa: CASSPRAGPFSYEQYF

v_gene: TRBV4-2
len: 14
CDR3aa: CASSQDHYTDTQYF

v_gene: TRBV14
len: 15
CDR3aa: CASSRPGRNYNEQFF

v_gene: TRBV20-1
len: 17
CDR3aa: CSARDRKGYWVGETQYF

v_gene: TRBV29-1
len: 14
CDR3aa: CSGRGGLDTGELFF

v_gene: TRBV5-1
len: 13
CDR3aa: CASLAGGTDTQYF

v_gene: TRBV12-3/TRBV12-4
len: 14
CDR3aa: CASNLRGSKGGYTF

v_gene: TRBV30
len: 12
CDR3aa: CAWKGTNEKLFF

v_gene: TRBV18
len: 18
CDR3aa: CASSPQVGGRVGANVLTF

v_gene: TRBV5-1
len: 17
CDR3aa: CASAFGWSDRNTGELFF

v_gene: TRBV12-3/TRBV12-4
len: 16
CDR3aa: CASSPTPIAGTYEQYF

v_gene: TRBV20-1
len: 11
CDR3aa: CSSGTAYEQYF

v_gene: TRBV20-1
len: 13
CDR3aa: CSASGTGSYEQYF

v_gene: TRBV20-1
len: 15
CDR3aa: CSARQTGMLNQPQHF